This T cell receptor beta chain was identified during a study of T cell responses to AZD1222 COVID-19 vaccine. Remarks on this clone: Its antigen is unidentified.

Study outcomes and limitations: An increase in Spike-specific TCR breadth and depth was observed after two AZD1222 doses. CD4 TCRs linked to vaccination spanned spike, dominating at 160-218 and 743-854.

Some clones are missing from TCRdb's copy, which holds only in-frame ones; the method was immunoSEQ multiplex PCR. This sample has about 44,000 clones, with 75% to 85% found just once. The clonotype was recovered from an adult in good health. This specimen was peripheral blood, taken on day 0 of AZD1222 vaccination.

Here the CDR3 reads CASSLGAGSTGANVLTF. CDR3 coding DNA: TGCGCCAGCAGCTTGGGGGCAGGGTCAACTGGGGCCAACGTCCTGACTTTC. The chain uses TRBV5-1 and TRBJ2-6; possible D gene TRBD1, 5 bases. CDR1 is SGHRS and CDR2 is YFSETQ in the germline V gene. The CDR3 totals 17 residues. V shed 0 bases and J shed 2 bases, with 12 bases lying between them.